One sample yielded the 14 T cell receptor beta chains listed below, sequenced in a study of human CD8 memory T cell subsets. The TCR beta sequencing libraries came from UMI-labeled 5' RACE. TCRdb reprocessed the 5' RACE reads; each CDR3 protein has one entry and no DNA is given. Found here are over 5,500 distinct CDR3 sequences; the top ten clones hold around a quarter. Sequencing used CD8+ T cells from PBMCs. These receptors all stem from a human donor in good health.

The chain uses TRBV10-3 and TRBJ2-7. Germline V gene lookup returns CDR1 ENHRY and CDR2 SYGVKD. The CDR3 extends over 13 amino acids. The CDR3 loop is CAISSDGSYEQYF.

Considering frequency, this clonotype is medium-sized. The CDR3 here is CASSLSNSGTSGQETQYF. This chain joins TRBV28 and TRBJ2-5; checking the TCRdb D call of TRBD2 is not possible without DNA. The CDR3 contains 18 residues. The germline V gene encodes CDR1 MDHEN and CDR2 SYDVKM.

V and J are TRBV28 and TRBJ1-4; TCRdb gives TRBD1 as the D gene, but with no DNA this cannot be confirmed. This CDR3 contains 16 residues. Germline V gene data show CDR1 as MDHEN and CDR2 as SYDVKM. The CDR3 region is CASSATTGGVREKLFF.

In terms of frequency, this clonotype is medium-sized. V usage is TRBV12-3 or TRBV12-4 and J usage is TRBJ2-7; TCRdb returns TRBD1, unconfirmable since there is no DNA. CDR3 size: 12 residues. The CDR3 protein is CASTVQGYEQYF.

J is TRBJ2-2 and V is TRBV25-1; there is no DNA to check the TCRdb D call of TRBD2. The CDR3 is made up of 18 amino acids. In germline, CDR1 is MGHDK, CDR2 SYGVNS. The CDR3 region is CASSEGLAGGLLTGELFF. Full variable domain (missing parts from reference TRBV25-1 and TRBJ2-2): EADIYQTPRYLVIGTGKKITLECSQTMGHDKMYWYQQDPGMELHLIHYSYGVNSTEKGDLSSESTVSRIRTEHFPLTLESARPSHTSQYLCASSEGLAGGLLTGELFFGEGSRLTVL.

This chain links TRBV30 with TRBJ1-5; the D call of TRBD1 rests on TCRdb alone, since no DNA is present to check it. This CDR3 is built from 14 residues. Germline V gene data show CDR1 as GTSNPN and CDR2 as SVGIG (reference sequence). CDR3 sequence reads: CAWSPRDSNQPQHF. The full variable domain, with the rest looked up from reference TRBV30 and TRBJ1-5, is SQTIHQWPATLVQPVGSPLSLECTVEGTSNPNLYWYRQAAGRGLQLLFYSVGIGQISSEVPQNLSASRPQDRQFILSSKKLLLSDSGFYLCAWSPRDSNQPQHFGDGTRLSIL.

This clonotype ranks as medium-sized in terms of frequency. The chain combines TRBV29-1 with TRBJ2-2; TCRdb's D gene call, TRBD2, goes unchecked for lack of DNA. Germline V gene data show CDR1 as SQVTM and CDR2 as ANQGSEA. CDR3 size: 16 residues. The CDR3 is CSVELGTSGTPGELFF.

The genes are TRBV27 and TRBJ2-2; TCRdb picks TRBD2, but there is no DNA to check that call. The germline gives CDR1 MNHEY, CDR2 SMNVEV (reference sequence). This CDR3 contains 15 residues. CDR3 loop: CASSRSGGNTGELFF.

The rearrangement uses TRBV29-1 and TRBJ1-2. The CDR3 is made up of 12 amino acids. Germline V lookup: CDR1 SQVTM, CDR2 ANQGSEA. The chain's CDR3 is CSVSDGNYGYTF.

The rearrangement uses TRBV28 and TRBJ2-1; the D call from TCRdb, TRBD1, cannot be confirmed without DNA. The CDR3 extends over 19 amino acids. Germline V gene data show CDR1 as MDHEN and CDR2 as SYDVKM. The CDR3 is CASSLLYPRGEVVYNEQFF.

The rearrangement joins TRBV4-1 to TRBJ2-7; there is no DNA to check the TCRdb D call of TRBD2. Germline V lookup: CDR1 MGHRA, CDR2 YSYEKL. This CDR3 is built from 16 residues. The CDR3: CASSQVTSGSSYEQYF.

Considering frequency, this clonotype is medium-sized. This rearrangement joins TRBV10-3 to TRBJ2-5; TCRdb lists TRBD2, though no DNA is available to test this call. This CDR3 is built from 17 residues. The germline V gene encodes CDR1 ENHRY and CDR2 SYGVKD. CDR3: CAISEEANGRAQETQYF.

V and J are TRBV7-9 and TRBJ2-3. This CDR3 contains 13 residues. In germline, CDR1 is SEHNR, CDR2 FQNEAQ (reference sequence). The CDR3 sequence: CASSLAGPDTQYF.

This chain uses TRBV5-1 with TRBJ2-3; TCRdb reports TRBD2, a call that lacks DNA to check it against. Germline values: CDR1 SGHRS, CDR2 YFSETQ. The CDR3 totals 19 residues. The CDR3: CASSPTGTSGLMATDTQYF.